This TCR beta chain was recovered during a study of T cells in Graves' hyperthyroidism and ophthalmopathy. Overall study findings and caveats: Ophthalmopathy was model-predicted a median around 6.7 months pre-onset.

RNA transcripts served as the template for amplifying TCR beta CDR3 regions. The TCR CDR3 was amplified in a first-round RT-PCR using the HTBI primer set. One entry per CDR3 protein results from TCRdb running MiXCR on the multiplex PCR reads. The sample carries hundreds of thousands of distinct CDR3 sequences, around an eighth recorded once. Germline loops: CDR1 LNHDA, CDR2 SQIVND (reference sequence). The CDR3 is 15 amino acids. V shed 2 bases, J shed 4 bases, and the junction held 3 bases outside the gene matches. In its sample, this clonotype was seen many times. As yet, its antigen is unknown. The sample consisted of blood. The sequence came from a man in his fifties with Graves' ophthalmopathy. This rearrangement joins TRBV19 to TRBJ2-3, with 10 bases that match TRBD2. The CDR3 DNA is TGTGCCAGTAGTATATTGAGCGGGAGGGCAGATACGCAGTATTTT. Its protein is CASSILSGRADTQYF.